One sample yielded the 18 T cell receptor beta chains listed below, sequenced in a study of Ad26.COV2.S vaccination and SARS-CoV-2 variants. This sample's treatment: some 20 received Ad26.COV2.S at low or high dose, single or two shots; several received placebo; per-sample allocation not given. Collection of the samples took place on day 63 after the first injection of vaccine or placebo. The table came from immunoSEQ multiplex PCR; TCRdb's copy has only in-frame clones and leaves some out. Here the sample spans 380,000 or so clones, roughly 90% being singletons. The input for sequencing was peripheral blood, taken in a trial of Ad26.COV2.S vaccine versus placebo. These receptors originate from a person aged 18-65 years who received the Ad26.COV2.S COVID-19 vaccine or a placebo.

The genes are TRBV9 and TRBJ1-4, with 7 bases that match TRBD1. The length of the CDR3 is 15 residues. Germline assignment: CDR1 SGDLS and CDR2 YYNGEE. With 4 bases clipped from V and 6 bases from J, the junction kept 9 bases outside the gene matches. The CDR3 here is CASSRQGLPDEKLFF. In nucleotides, the CDR3 is TGTGCCAGCAGCCGACAGGGCCTGCCCGATGAAAAACTGTTTTTT.

The gene calls are TRBV10-3 and TRBJ1-1; 9 nucleotides line up with TRBD1. Germline CDR1 is ENHRY and CDR2 is SYGVKD. The V segment lost 7 bases and the J segment 4 bases; nucleotides outside the gene matches: 4. This CDR3 has 13 residues. CDR3 region: CAITSDRGTEAFF. CDR3 coding DNA: TGTGCCATCACCTCGGACAGGGGCACTGAAGCTTTCTTT.

The chain combines TRBV5-5 with TRBJ1-2, with 10 bases lining up with TRBD1. The J segment lost 4 bases and the V segment lost 4 bases, leaving 4 bases of the junction unmatched. Per germline, CDR1 SGHKS and CDR2 YYEKEE (reference sequence). This CDR3 region has 14 residues. The CDR3 spells CASSAGTGVYGYTF. CDR3 in DNA: TGTGCCAGCAGCGCCGGGACAGGGGTCTATGGCTACACCTTC.

The chain couples TRBV6-5 to TRBJ2-2; D uncertain. Germline CDR1 MNHEY, CDR2 SVGAGI. V was shortened by 8 bases and J by 7 bases, with 8 bases between the two germline ends. The CDR3 is 11 residues long. For the CDR3, the DNA is TGTGCCAGCCCGTTGGGCGGGGAGCTGTTTTTT. This translates into CASPLGGELFF.

V is TRBV7-8 and J is TRBJ1-4; D perhaps matches TRBD1 (6 bases). V lost 5 bases, J lost 5 bases, and 18 bases lay in between. This CDR3 spans 16 amino acids. Looked up from germline, CDR1 is SGHVS and CDR2 is FQNEAQ. CDR3 protein: CASSGSRDRPNEKLFF. The CDR3 DNA reads TGTGCCAGCAGCGGAAGTCGAGACAGGCCGAATGAAAAACTGTTTTTT. Complete variable domain (other parts from reference TRBV7-8 and TRBJ1-4): GAGVSQSPRYKVAKRGQDVALRCDPISGHVSLFWYQQALGQGPEFLTYFQNEAQLDKSGLPSDRFFAERPEGSVSTLKIQRTQQEDSAVYLCASSGSRDRPNEKLFFGSGTQLSVL.

This chain uses TRBV7-9 with TRBJ1-1; maybe TRBD1 (5 bases). The CDR3 consists of 15 residues. V lost 5 bases and J lost 1, with 14 bases in between. Looked up from germline, CDR1 is SEHNR and CDR2 is FQNEAQ (reference sequence). CDR3: CASSPRGGGNTEAFF. Here the CDR3 DNA reads TGTGCCAGCAGCCCCCGCGGGGGTGGGAACACTGAAGCTTTCTTT.

This clone came up once. The V call is TRBV15, the J call TRBJ1-4; D is ambiguous. Germline V gene sequence: CDR1 LNHNV, CDR2 YYDKDF (reference sequence). The CDR3 runs to 13 residues. Deletions cut 2 bases from V and 4 bases from J, with 5 bases between. CDR3 DNA sequence: TGTGCCACCAGCAGAAATTTTAATGAAAAACTGTTTTTT. Translated, it gives CATSRNFNEKLFF.

This clone was recorded once. The rearrangement joins TRBV5-1 to TRBJ2-5; TRBD1 agrees at 10 bases. After removal of 3 bases from V and 4 bases from J, the junction contained 3 bases not matched to a gene. The CDR3 extends over 14 amino acids. Germline V CDR1 and CDR2: SGHRS, YFSETQ. CDR3 DNA sequence: TGCGCCAGCAGCTCGGGACAGGGGCGAGAGACCCAGTACTTC. It translates to CASSSGQGRETQYF.

The chain joins TRBV19 to TRBJ1-1, with D perhaps matching TRBD1 (5 bases). The CDR3 length is 15 residues. Per germline, CDR1 LNHDA and CDR2 SQIVND (reference sequence). Trimming left V 6 bases short and J 1 base short, with 15 bases between. Written as DNA, the CDR3 is TGTGCCAGTAGCTTGGGCAGGGTCTGGAACACTGAAGCTTTCTTT. This sequence encodes CASSLGRVWNTEAFF.

V gene TRBV5-4 combines with J gene TRBJ2-7, with D possibly being TRBD1 or TRBD2 (5 bases each). The length of the CDR3 is 14 residues. V was cut by 0 bases and J by 7 bases, with 14 bases left in between. Germline V gene data show CDR1 as SGHNT and CDR2 as YYREEE (reference sequence). In DNA form, the CDR3 reads TGTGCCAGCAGCTTGGGTGCAGGGTCGGGAGAGCAGTACTTC. Translated: CASSLGAGSGEQYF.

This sequence joins TRBV19 and TRBJ1-5; D uncertain. Trimming took 1 base from V and 0 from J, leaving 7 bases between them. Germline V gene sequence: CDR1 LNHDA, CDR2 SQIVND (reference sequence). This CDR3 contains 15 residues. The CDR3: CASSIGLNSNQPQHF. CDR3 nucleotides: TGTGCCAGTAGTATAGGTTTGAATAGCAATCAGCCCCAGCATTTT. Variable domain in full (rest from reference TRBV19 and TRBJ1-5): DGGITQSPKYLFRKEGQNVTLSCEQNLNHDAMYWYRQDPGQGLRLIYYSQIVNDFQKGDIAEGYSVSREKKESFPLTVTSAQKNPTAFYLCASSIGLNSNQPQHFGDGTRLSIL.

The V gene is TRBV7-9, the J gene TRBJ1-3; D is perhaps TRBD1 (6 bases). The CDR3 runs 16 residues. Germline CDR1 SEHNR, CDR2 FQNEAQ (reference sequence). V was pared by 3 bases and J by 0 bases, with 12 bases between. The CDR3 region is CASSFRTTGSGNTIYF. The DNA of the CDR3 is TGTGCCAGCAGCTTCCGGACGACAGGCTCTGGAAACACCATATATTTT.

The chain is built from TRBV4-2 and TRBJ1-6; D is unclear. The CDR3 consists of 14 residues. V was cut by 0 bases and J by 10 bases, with 10 bases left in between. Germline V gene data show CDR1 as LGHNA and CDR2 as YNFKEQ. The CDR3 nucleotides are TGTGCCAGCAGCCAAGAAAGCCAGAGGTCACCCCTCCACTTT. Its translation: CASSQESQRSPLHF.

The chain uses TRBV28 and TRBJ2-5; TRBD2 agrees at 7 bases. CDR1 MDHEN and CDR2 SYDVKM come from the germline V gene. CDR3 length: 15 residues. J gave up 8 bases and V 3 bases, and 12 bases lay outside the gene matches. This CDR3 reads CASSLGGSPVRTQYF. The CDR3 DNA sequence: TGTGCCAGCAGTTTGGGCGGGAGCCCGGTCCGAACCCAGTACTTC. The entire variable domain, with the rest obtained from reference TRBV28 and TRBJ2-5, is as follows: DVKVTQSSRYLVKRTGEKVFLECVQDMDHENMFWYRQDPGLGLRLIYFSYDVKMKEKGDIPEGYSVSREKKERFSLILESASTNQTSMYLCASSLGGSPVRTQYFGPGTRLLVL.

The chain combines TRBV9 with TRBJ2-5; 7 positions match TRBD1. CDR3 size: 14 residues. Losses at the gene ends were 2 bases for V and 6 bases for J; bases not matched to a gene: 7. Germline-derived CDR1 and CDR2 are SGDLS and YYNGEE. CDR3 nucleotides: TGTGCCAGCAGCGTTCGAGGGGGCGCGCAGACCCAGTACTTC. It encodes CASSVRGGAQTQYF.

The chain combines TRBV11-2 with TRBJ1-3; tentatively, D is TRBD1 (6 bases). This CDR3 is built from 14 residues. V lost 4 bases, J lost 2 bases, and 9 bases lay in between. The germline gives CDR1 SGHAT, CDR2 FQNNGV. CDR3 in amino acids: CASSSRGAGNTIYF. The DNA of the CDR3 is TGTGCCAGCAGCTCCAGGGGCGCTGGAAACACCATATATTTT. Looking up the rest from reference TRBV11-2 and TRBJ1-3 gives the full variable domain: EAGVAQSPRYKIIEKRQSVAFWCNPISGHATLYWYQQILGQGPKLLIQFQNNGVVDDSQLPKDRFSAERLKGVDSTLKIQPAKLEDSAVYLCASSSRGAGNTIYFGEGSWLTVV.

This clone was recorded a few times. The rearrangement joins TRBV5-1 to TRBJ1-5; D call uncertain. The CDR3 has 15 amino acids. Per the germline V gene, CDR1 is SGHRS and CDR2 is YFSETQ. V lost 1 base and J lost 0, with 8 bases in between. CDR3 loop: CASSLFEPSNQPQHF. CDR3 sequence (DNA): TGCGCCAGCAGCTTGTTTGAGCCTAGCAATCAGCCCCAGCATTTT.

This chain joins TRBV5-1 and TRBJ2-6; possibly TRBD1 for D (6 bases). This CDR3 has 17 amino acids. The V gene's germline CDR1 is SGHRS and CDR2 YFSETQ. V gave up 3 bases and J gave up 0 bases, with 13 bases separating them. CDR3 amino acids: CASSYWTVLSGANVLTF. CDR3 sequence (DNA): TGCGCCAGCAGCTACTGGACAGTCCTCTCTGGGGCCAACGTCCTGACTTTC.